These 27 T cell receptor beta chains originate from one sample sequenced in a study of T-cell reconstitution after alpha-beta-depleted transplantation in children. Unique molecular identifiers were used to barcode this TCRbeta library. A single record per CDR3 protein comes from TCRdb applying MiXCR to the PCR reads. This table holds a few hundred thousand distinct CDR3 sequences, 15% to 20% found once. Sequences were derived from PBMCs, mostly from graft donor cells, sampled 360 days after TCRalphabeta/CD19-depleted stem cell transplant. These TCRs come from a boy less than two years old who had a stem cell transplant for Wiskott-Aldrich syndrome, so the T cells may come from the graft donor.

This clonotype was detected a few times. This chain uses TRBV6-1 with TRBJ2-3; TRBD2 matches 8 bases. The CDR3 totals 14 residues. Losses at the gene ends were 6 bases for V and 3 bases for J; bases not matched to a gene: 5. The germline V gene encodes CDR1 MNHNS and CDR2 SASEGT. Written as DNA, the CDR3 is TGTGCCAGCAGCCCGGGACTAGTAACAGATACGCAGTATTTT. Protein: CASSPGLVTDTQYF.

The chain recombines TRBV6-1 with TRBJ2-2; 8 bases are a match to TRBD1. V dropped 6 bases and J dropped 7; count of bases not matched to a gene: 7. The CDR3 totals 14 residues. Germline V lookup: CDR1 MNHNS, CDR2 SASEGT. CDR3 in DNA: TGTGCCAGCAGCCCCAGGGGGCGGAACGGGGAGCTGTTTTTT. This encodes CASSPRGRNGELFF.

This clonotype was counted between two and nine times. The chain combines TRBV10-3 with TRBJ1-3, with 7 bases lining up with TRBD1. V dropped 4 bases and J dropped 7; count of bases not matched to a gene: 7. This CDR3 has 14 residues. From germline, CDR1 is ENHRY and CDR2 SYGVKD. CDR3 nucleotide sequence: TGTGCCATCAGTGGAGGACAGGCCTTTAACACCATATATTTT. Translating gives CAISGGQAFNTIYF.

Only a few counts were recorded for this clonotype. V is TRBV24-1 and J is TRBJ2-3; 7 nucleotides line up with TRBD2. J was trimmed by 2 bases and V by 3 bases; bases with no gene match: 13. Germline CDR1 is KGHDR and CDR2 is SFDVKD. The CDR3 totals 18 residues. CDR3 amino acids: CATSDRRAQRGFTDTQYF. The CDR3 coding sequence is TGTGCCACCAGTGATCGGAGGGCCCAGCGGGGCTTCACAGATACGCAGTATTTT.

This clonotype has a count of ten or more. The CDR3 region has the DNA TGTGCCAGCAGCTTTGGCACAGATACGCAGTATTTT. Residues: CASSFGTDTQYF. The V call is TRBV7-9, the J call TRBJ2-3; the D is unclear. Trimming cost V 3 bases and J 1 base, with 2 bases left between them. The CDR3 extends over 12 amino acids. Looked up from germline, CDR1 is SEHNR and CDR2 is FQNEAQ (reference sequence).

This clonotype was found a few times. This sequence joins TRBV28 and TRBJ1-5, with a weak D call TRBD1 (6 bases). Trimming took 5 bases from V and 3 from J, leaving 14 bases between them. Germline CDR1 and CDR2: MDHEN and SYDVKM. The CDR3 runs to 15 residues. This chain's CDR3 is CASSGSGQFNQPQHF. The CDR3 DNA is TGTGCCAGCAGTGGGTCCGGACAGTTCAATCAGCCCCAGCATTTT.

This clonotype occurred a few times. The chain couples TRBV5-1 to TRBJ2-2; D unclear. V was trimmed by 1 base and J by 6 bases, leaving 13 bases between them. CDR1 SGHRS and CDR2 YFSETQ come from the germline V gene. The CDR3 runs to 15 residues. CDR3 bases: TGCGCCAGCAGCTTGACCCCCAGAAATCCCGGGGAGCTGTTTTTT. Residues: CASSLTPRNPGELFF.

This clonotype has a handful of counts. In DNA, the CDR3 is TGCGCCAGCAGCTCGGGACTAGCGGGAGGGTCGAACGAGCAGTACTTC. Protein: CASSSGLAGGSNEQYF. The J gene is TRBJ2-7, the V gene TRBV5-1, with 16 bases fitting TRBD2. The CDR3 has 16 residues. Losses at the gene ends were 3 bases for V and 5 bases for J; bases not matched to a gene: 5. The germline V gene has CDR1 SGHRS and CDR2 YFSETQ.

The J gene is TRBJ2-7, the V gene TRBV5-1, with TRBD1 identical over 8 bases. Germline lookup yields CDR1 SGHRS and CDR2 YFSETQ. Trimming took 4 bases from V and 2 from J; bases not matched to a gene: 8. This CDR3 is built from 15 residues. This CDR3 is CASSPRTGNTYEQYF. The DNA of the CDR3 is TGCGCCAGCAGCCCGAGGACAGGGAATACCTACGAGCAGTACTTC.

The table lists this clonotype with a few counts. This chain links TRBV20-1 with TRBJ2-5; TRBD2 matches at 11 bases. Germline trimming cut 2 bases from V and 5 bases from J; bases unmatched to any gene: 13. Germline CDR1 DFQATT, CDR2 SNEGSKA (reference sequence). The CDR3 is 17 residues long. The CDR3 nucleotides read TGCAGTGCTAGACTCCTAGCGGGAGGCAATCGTGGGGAGACCCAGTACTTC. It specifies CSARLLAGGNRGETQYF.

V usage is TRBV6-2 or TRBV6-3 and J usage is TRBJ2-4, with D unresolved. This CDR3 contains 15 residues. Trimming removed 0 bases from V and 3 bases from J, with 9 bases in between. Germline V gene data show CDR1 as MNHEY and CDR2 as SVGEGT. CDR3 nucleotides: TGTGCCAGCAGTTACTCGAAGTGGTTCAAAAACATTCAGTACTTC. Translating gives CASSYSKWFKNIQYF.

The chain has TRBV12-3 or TRBV12-4 and TRBJ2-2, with D perhaps given as TRBD1 or TRBD2 (5 bases each). There are 16 residues in the CDR3. Between the trimmed V and J ends, which lost 2 bases and 5 bases, there was a span of 15 bases. Here the CDR3 DNA reads TGTGCCAGCAGTTTAAGAAGGGACCCAAGAACCGGGGAGCTGTTTTTT. It specifies CASSLRRDPRTGELFF.

This clonotype was counted only a few times. V gene TRBV5-1 combines with J gene TRBJ2-7; unclear D gene. V lost 1 base and J lost 2, with 7 bases in between. This CDR3 is 13 amino acids long. Per the germline V gene, CDR1 is SGHRS and CDR2 is YFSETQ. Here the CDR3 reads CASSLTAPYEQYF. For the CDR3, the DNA is TGCGCCAGCAGCTTGACAGCCCCCTACGAGCAGTACTTC.

This clonotype was counted a few times. The V and J genes are TRBV12-3 or TRBV12-4 and TRBJ2-7, with 10 positions matching TRBD1. CDR3 length: 15 residues. Unmatched junction bases numbered 8, after V lost 3 bases and J lost 6 bases. The CDR3 DNA reads TGTGCCAGCAGTTTTAGCGACAGGGGGCTTTTCGAGCAGTACTTC. It specifies CASSFSDRGLFEQYF.

The gene calls are TRBV11-2 and TRBJ2-5; 15 bases are shared with TRBD2. The germline gives CDR1 SGHAT, CDR2 FQNNGV. The J segment lost 5 bases and the V segment lost 5 bases, leaving 12 bases of the junction unmatched. CDR3 length equals 18 residues. DNA for the CDR3: TGTGCCAGCAGCCAGCGGACTAGCGGGGGGGCCCGGAGGGAGACCCAGTACTTC. This codes for CASSQRTSGGARRETQYF.

The genes are TRBV5-1 and TRBJ2-7; no firm D call. V was clipped by 4 bases and J by 2 bases, with 10 bases between them. The length of the CDR3 is 13 residues. CDR1 is SGHRS, CDR2 YFSETQ, per germline. The CDR3 loop is CASSMRPTYEQYF. The CDR3, as DNA: TGCGCCAGCAGCATGAGACCAACCTACGAGCAGTACTTC.

The rearrangement uses TRBV6-1 and TRBJ2-5, with D unresolved. Germline V gene sequence: CDR1 MNHNS, CDR2 SASEGT. Trimming cost V 4 bases and J 1 base, with 13 bases left between them. The CDR3 sequence is 15 residues long. CDR3 bases: TGTGCCAGCAGTGCGCGGCTAGTGGCCCAAGAGACCCAGTACTTC. This sequence encodes CASSARLVAQETQYF.

The table lists this clonotype with a few counts. This chain uses TRBV20-1 with TRBJ2-5, with D possibly matching TRBD2 (6 bases). CDR3 length: 10 residues. In germline, CDR1 is DFQATT, CDR2 SNEGSKA (reference sequence). The germline V and J ends were trimmed by 6 bases and 7 bases, with 9 bases remaining between them. This CDR3 reads CSAALATQYF. DNA of the CDR3: TGCAGTGCAGCACTAGCGACCCAGTACTTC.

V usage is TRBV6-2 or TRBV6-3 and J usage is TRBJ2-1; 10 bases match TRBD2. V trimming: 10 bases; J trimming: 6 bases; junction bases outside the gene matches: 12. The CDR3 extends over 15 amino acids. Germline CDR1 reads MNHEY; CDR2 reads SVGEGT. The CDR3 DNA is TGTGCCACCAAAAAGGGGACTAGCGTACCCAATGAGCAGTTCTTC. Residues: CATKKGTSVPNEQFF.

This clonotype was observed a handful of times. J is TRBJ2-1 and V is TRBV9, with no clear D. Germline CDR1 is SGDLS and CDR2 is YYNGEE. Between the trimmed V and J ends, which lost 3 bases and 6 bases, there was a span of 7 bases. The CDR3 runs 12 residues. The CDR3 bases are TGTGCCAGCAGCGGAACCACCAATGAGCAGTTCTTC. Amino acids: CASSGTTNEQFF.

This clonotype has more than one count but fewer than ten. The chain has TRBV24-1 and TRBJ2-4; 9 bases fit TRBD1. With 5 bases clipped from V and 7 bases from J, the junction kept 5 bases outside the gene matches. The germline gives CDR1 KGHDR, CDR2 SFDVKD. The CDR3 loop spans 14 amino acids. The CDR3 region is CATSAGTGLNIQYF. CDR3 DNA sequence: TGTGCCACCAGTGCCGGGACAGGGCTCAACATTCAGTACTTC.

The chain has TRBV12-3 or TRBV12-4 and TRBJ2-7; TRBD2 aligns across 7 bases. Trimming cost V 6 bases and J 5 bases; bases outside gene matches: 10. This CDR3 spans 14 amino acids. This CDR3 reads CASSPRGSADEQYF. The CDR3 DNA reads TGTGCCAGCAGCCCGCGGGGGTCGGCTGACGAGCAGTACTTC.

There are a few counts of this clonotype. V is TRBV10-3 and J is TRBJ2-3; tentatively, D is TRBD2 (6 bases). Germline CDR1 reads ENHRY; CDR2 reads SYGVKD. This CDR3 has 15 amino acids. Trimming cost V 3 bases and J 0 bases, with 10 bases left between them. The DNA for the CDR3 is TGTGCCATCAGTGATACAAGCGGGAGCACAGATACGCAGTATTTT. It codes for CAISDTSGSTDTQYF.

There are a few counts of this clonotype. The CDR3 region has the DNA TGTGCCAGCAGTCCATGGGGGGGCTCCTACGAGCAGTACTTC. Its translation is CASSPWGGSYEQYF. J is TRBJ2-7 and V is TRBV27; the match to TRBD2 covers 7 bases. The CDR3 runs to 14 residues. Losses at the gene ends were 5 bases for V and 0 bases for J; bases not matched to a gene: 4. Germline V gives CDR1 MNHEY, CDR2 SMNVEV (reference sequence).

This clonotype was counted a few times. The chain recombines TRBV28 with TRBJ1-4; 9 bases line up with TRBD1. The CDR3 spans 16 residues. V lost 5 bases, J lost 4 bases, and 8 bases stayed unmatched. From germline, CDR1 is MDHEN and CDR2 SYDVKM. CDR3 DNA: TGTGCCAGCAGTCTCCCACAGGGGGCTATTAATGAAAAACTGTTTTTT. It specifies CASSLPQGAINEKLFF. Full variable domain (rest looked up from reference TRBV28 and TRBJ1-4): DVKVTQSSRYLVKRTGEKVFLECVQDMDHENMFWYRQDPGLGLRLIYFSYDVKMKEKGDIPEGYSVSREKKERFSLILESASTNQTSMYLCASSLPQGAINEKLFFGSGTQLSVL.

The chain combines TRBV4-1 with TRBJ2-7; TRBD1 aligns across 11 bases. CDR3 length: 18 amino acids. The junction had 13 bases not matched to a gene; V was cut back by 4 bases and J by 2 bases. CDR1 is MGHRA, CDR2 YSYEKL, per germline. CDR3 bases: TGCGCCAGCAGCCCAACGGCGCTGGACAGGGGGCGAACCTACGAGCAGTACTTC. Its translation is CASSPTALDRGRTYEQYF.

The chain combines TRBV5-6 with TRBJ2-7; D unresolved. Germline V CDR1 and CDR2: SGHDT, YYEEEE. This CDR3 comprises 14 residues. Trimming cost V 1 base and J 2 bases, with 10 bases left between them. DNA of the CDR3: TGTGCCAGCAGCTTGACATTTACTCCCTACGAGCAGTACTTC. Amino acid sequence: CASSLTFTPYEQYF.